This T cell receptor (beta chain) came from a study of a mutant IDH1 vaccine in newly diagnosed glioma. About the study: Either 4-6 weeks after radiotherapy alone or alongside temozolomide, vaccination was begun. Treated patients showed a male proportion of around 62%, a female proportion of around 40%, and a mean age of about 41 years. Study results and caveats: Changes in the top peripheral T cell clonotypes seemingly had no bearing on pseudoprogression.

Time point meaning: week 35, safety follow-up. Doses comprised 300 ug of mutant IDH1 20-mer peptide each, plus topical imiquimod. Donor diagnoses consisted of new WHO grade 3 or 4 IDH1-mutant, ATRX-lost astrocytomas. A remark on this clone: Its antigen is undetermined.

This table comes from immunoSEQ multiplex PCR, and its TCRdb copy is limited to in-frame clones, with some not included. The table has over 45,000 clones, approximately 80% seen once. Trimming took 3 bases from V and 3 from J; bases not matched to a gene: 5. This CDR3 is 15 amino acids long. Germline CDR1 LNHDA, CDR2 SQIVND (reference sequence). This sequence was found in a man in his forties with glioma. This material consisted of PBMCs, taken from a glioma patient whose treatment included an IDH1 peptide vaccine. This chain uses TRBV19 with TRBJ2-1, with 7 bases lining up with TRBD1. In nucleotides, the CDR3 is TGTGCCAGTAGTATTGGACAGGCGGACTACAATGAGCAGTTCTTC. As protein: CASSIGQADYNEQFF.